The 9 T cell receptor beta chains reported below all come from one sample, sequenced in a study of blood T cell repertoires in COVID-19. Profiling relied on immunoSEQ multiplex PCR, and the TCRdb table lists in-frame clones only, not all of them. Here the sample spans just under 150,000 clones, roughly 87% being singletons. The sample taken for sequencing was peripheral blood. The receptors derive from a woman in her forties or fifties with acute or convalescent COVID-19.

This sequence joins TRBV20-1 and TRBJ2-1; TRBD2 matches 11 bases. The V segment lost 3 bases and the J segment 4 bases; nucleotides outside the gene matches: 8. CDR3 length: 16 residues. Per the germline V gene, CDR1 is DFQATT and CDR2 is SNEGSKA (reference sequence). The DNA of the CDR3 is TGCAGTGCTAGTCTAGCGGGAGGCCGAATATACAATGAGCAGTTCTTC. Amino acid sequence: CSASLAGGRIYNEQFF.

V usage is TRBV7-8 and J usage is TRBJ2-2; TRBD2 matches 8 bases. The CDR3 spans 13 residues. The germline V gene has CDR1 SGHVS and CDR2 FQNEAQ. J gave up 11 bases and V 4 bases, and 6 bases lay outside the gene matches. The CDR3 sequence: CASSWASGSELFF. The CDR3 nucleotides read TGTGCCAGCAGCTGGGCTAGCGGGTCAGAGCTGTTTTTT. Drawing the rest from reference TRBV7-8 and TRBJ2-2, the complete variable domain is GAGVSQSPRYKVAKRGQDVALRCDPISGHVSLFWYQQALGQGPEFLTYFQNEAQLDKSGLPSDRFFAERPEGSVSTLKIQRTQQEDSAVYLCASSWASGSELFFGEGSRLTVL.

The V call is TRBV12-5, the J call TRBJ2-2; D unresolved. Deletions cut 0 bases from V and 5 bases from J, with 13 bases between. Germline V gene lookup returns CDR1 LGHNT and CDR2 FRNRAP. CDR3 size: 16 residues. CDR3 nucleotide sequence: TGTGCTAGTGGTTTGGTTGCCAGCGCACCAACCGGGGAGCTGTTTTTT. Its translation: CASGLVASAPTGELFF.

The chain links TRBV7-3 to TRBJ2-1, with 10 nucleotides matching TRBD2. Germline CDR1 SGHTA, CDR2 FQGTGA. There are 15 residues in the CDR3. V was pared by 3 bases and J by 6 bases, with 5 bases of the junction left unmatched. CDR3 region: CASSLASGSFNEQFF. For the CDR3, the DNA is TGTGCCAGCAGCTTGGCTAGCGGGAGTTTCAATGAGCAGTTCTTC.

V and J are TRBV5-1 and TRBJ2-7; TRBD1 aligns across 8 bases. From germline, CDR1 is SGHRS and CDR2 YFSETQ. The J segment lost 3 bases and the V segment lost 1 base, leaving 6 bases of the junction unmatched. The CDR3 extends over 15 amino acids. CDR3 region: CASSLTGTGDYEQYF. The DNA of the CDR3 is TGCGCCAGCAGCTTGACCGGGACAGGAGACTACGAGCAGTACTTC.

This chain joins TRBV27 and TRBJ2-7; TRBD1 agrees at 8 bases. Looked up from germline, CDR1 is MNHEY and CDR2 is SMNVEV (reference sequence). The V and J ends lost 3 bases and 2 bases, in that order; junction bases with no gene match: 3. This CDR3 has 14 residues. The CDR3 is CASSFDRGPYEQYF. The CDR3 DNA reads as TGTGCCAGCAGTTTTGACAGGGGTCCCTACGAGCAGTACTTC.

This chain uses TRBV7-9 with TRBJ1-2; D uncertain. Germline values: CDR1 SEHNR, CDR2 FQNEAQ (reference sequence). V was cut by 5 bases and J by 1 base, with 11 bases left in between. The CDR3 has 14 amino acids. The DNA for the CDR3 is TGTGCCAGCAGCGCCGACGGACTTAACTATGGCTACACCTTC. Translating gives CASSADGLNYGYTF.

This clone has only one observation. CDR3 sequence reads: CASSVGSRTDFYGYTF. CDR3 in DNA: TGTGCCAGCAGCGTAGGGAGCCGGACAGACTTCTATGGCTACACCTTC. The chain uses TRBV9 and TRBJ1-2, with D possibly matching TRBD1 (6 bases). The CDR3 runs to 16 residues. Trimming took off 0 bases at V and 4 bases at J, with 16 bases between the two ends. The V gene's germline CDR1 is SGDLS and CDR2 YYNGEE.

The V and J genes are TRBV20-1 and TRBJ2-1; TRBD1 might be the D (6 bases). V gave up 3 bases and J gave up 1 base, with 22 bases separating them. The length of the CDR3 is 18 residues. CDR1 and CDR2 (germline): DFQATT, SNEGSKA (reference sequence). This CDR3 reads CSASSSQGLQGSYNEQFF. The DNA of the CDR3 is TGCAGTGCTAGTTCGAGCCAGGGGCTCCAAGGTTCCTACAATGAGCAGTTCTTC.